This T cell receptor beta chain was captured by sequencing in a study of blood T cells in healthy people across ages. A second roughly 6 to 11 cycle PCR used barcoded and J-beta primers. TCRdb fed the 5' RACE reads into MiXCR, producing one record per CDR3 protein. In the table there are 920,000 or so distinct CDR3 sequences, 35% to 55% of which are singletons. In regard to this clonotype: Its antigen is as yet unknown.

Findings and limits, study-wide: As age increased, TCR beta diversity per million T cells fell in a roughly linear fashion.

Staff drew 9 to 10 milliliters of peripheral blood from each donor. Per sample, no less than 5 micrograms of total RNA were extracted. The sequencing sample was made of blood. The receptor was derived from a woman between 55 and 75 years old in good health.

The CDR3 coding sequence is TGTGCCACCAGCAGAGATGCAGGGGGCGAGCAGTACTTC. This sequence encodes CATSRDAGGEQYF. V usage is TRBV15 and J usage is TRBJ2-7; 7 bases align to TRBD1. CDR3 length: 13 amino acids. Germline loops: CDR1 LNHNV, CDR2 YYDKDF (reference sequence). The J segment lost 6 bases and the V segment lost 0 bases, leaving 2 bases of the junction unmatched.